The clone carrying this T cell receptor (beta chain) was found a few times. Its antigen remains unidentified. TCRdb keeps only in-frame clones here, not all; method: immunoSEQ multiplex PCR. In the table there are approximately 51,000 clones, over 75% of which are singletons. Germline-derived CDR1 and CDR2 are MNHEY and SMNVEV (reference sequence). The CDR3 contains 13 residues. The V gene lost 2 bases and the J gene lost 4 bases, with 8 bases spanning the gap. The sample's time point: week 5, during vaccination. Every vaccine dose comprised 300 ug of mutant IDH1 20-mer peptide plus topical imiquimod. The sample originates from a study of a mutant IDH1 vaccine in newly diagnosed glioma. Study information: Commencement of vaccination occurred 4-6 weeks following radiotherapy alone, or concurrently with temozolomide cycles. Standard pretreatment was either radiotherapy, temozolomide, or, for most, radiochemotherapy with temozolomide.

The origin of this receptor is a woman in her 40s with glioma. The chain employs TRBV27 and TRBJ1-2; no clear D gene. The sample here was PBMCs, taken from a glioma patient whose treatment included an IDH1 peptide vaccine. The CDR3 DNA follows: TGTGCCAGCAGTTTAGAAGCAGGCTATGGCTACACCTTC. Its translation is CASSLEAGYGYTF.